These T cell receptor beta chains were read from a single sample in a study of shared clonotypes between healthy human individuals. Sequenced by immunoSEQ multiplex PCR; TCRdb stores in-frame clones only, minus some. The sample has nearly 750,000 clones, roughly 72% seen once. Sequenced: memory CD4+ T cells sorted from blood. The receptors stem from a woman aged 30 to 39 in good health. Both conserved end residues are part of each CDR3. The order of the fields is V gene, clone size, D gene, J gene, CDR3 protein, CDR3 DNA. A D gene is named only where the DNA matches it firmly. Size is omitted from some rows. Given values are once, few, many or a class for expanded clones.

TRBV18	few	.	TRBJ1-1	CASSREGSTYEAFF	TGTGCCAGCTCCAGGGAGGGGAGCACCTATGAAGCTTTCTTT
TRBV5-4	.	.	TRBJ2-4	CASTMPGTPNIQYF	TGTGCCAGCACCATGCCAGGGACCCCGAACATTCAGTACTTC
TRBV5-6	few	.	TRBJ1-1	CASSLGSGTEAFF	TGTGCCAGCAGCCTGGGGAGTGGCACTGAAGCTTTCTTT
TRBV27	.	TRBD2	TRBJ2-5	CASSPLAGRETQYF	TGTGCCAGCAGTCCCTTAGCGGGACGAGAGACCCAGTACTTC
TRBV19	.	TRBD2	TRBJ2-1	CASLGLAGFNEQFF	TGTGCCAGCCTGGGACTAGCGGGTTTCAATGAGCAGTTCTTC
TRBV20-1	.	.	TRBJ2-3	CSARDHPTQYF	TGCAGTGCTAGAGATCACCCTACGCAGTATTTT
TRBV11-2	.	TRBD1	TRBJ1-5	CASSSTHRQGGRDQPQHF	TGTGCCAGCAGCTCCACACACAGACAGGGCGGTAGGGATCAGCCCCAGCATTTT
TRBV10-1	.	TRBD1	TRBJ2-7	CASSDAGTGGFEQYF	TGCGCCAGCAGTGATGCCGGGACAGGGGGCTTCGAGCAGTACTTC
TRBV2	.	TRBD2	TRBJ2-1	CASSEGVAGGRRFF	TGTGCCAGCAGTGAAGGGGTAGCGGGAGGGCGACGGTTCTTC
TRBV28	.	.	TRBJ1-4	CASEESTREKLFF	TGTGCCAGCGAGGAGAGCACTCGGGAAAAACTGTTTTTT
TRBV7-2	.	.	TRBJ2-1	CASSRRRDVRYNEQFF	TGTGCCAGCAGCCGCCGCAGGGACGTCCGATACAATGAGCAGTTCTTC
TRBV7-9	.	TRBD1	TRBJ2-7	CASSADRVRYEQYF	TGTGCCAGCAGCGCCGACAGGGTTAGGTACGAGCAGTACTTC
TRBV10-3	.	.	TRBJ1-5	CAISDRGTSNQPQHF	TGTGCCATCAGTGACAGGGGAACAAGCAATCAGCCCCAGCATTTT
TRBV28	.	TRBD2	TRBJ2-7	CASTPPGGLYEQYF	TGTGCCAGCACCCCGCCGGGGGGTCTCTACGAGCAGTACTTC
TRBV28	.	TRBD2	TRBJ2-7	CASSLRLAVYEQYF	TGTGCCAGCAGTTTGCGACTAGCCGTCTACGAGCAGTACTTC
TRBV28	many	.	TRBJ2-1	CASSPSWRLSAYNEQFF	TGTGCCAGCTCTCCTAGTTGGCGGCTTTCGGCTTACAATGAGCAGTTCTTC
TRBV7-2	.	TRBD2	TRBJ2-7	CASSASPGDYSYEQYF	TGTGCCAGCAGTGCCTCCCCCGGGGACTATTCCTACGAGCAGTACTTC
TRBV30	.	.	TRBJ1-1	CAWSASTFTEAFF	TGTGCCTGGAGTGCGTCCACGTTCACTGAAGCTTTCTTT
TRBV4-1	once	.	TRBJ1-3	CASSPGRASSGNTIYF	TGCGCCAGCAGCCCAGGACGGGCAAGCTCTGGAAACACCATATATTTT
TRBV7-9	many	.	TRBJ1-2	CASSTPGRVGGYTF	TGTGCCAGCAGCACCCCGGGCAGGGTGGGTGGCTACACCTTC
TRBV6-1	.	.	TRBJ2-3	CASSPKWSPEYF	TGTGCCAGCAGCCCTAAGTGGAGCCCGGAGTATTTT
TRBV5-4	.	TRBD1	TRBJ1-4	CASSLGTDRGYEKLFF	TGTGCCAGCAGCTTGGGTACGGACAGGGGTTATGAAAAACTGTTTTTT
TRBV7-2	many	TRBD1	TRBJ1-5	CASSKTGGNQPQHF	TGTGCCAGCAGCAAGACAGGGGGGAATCAGCCCCAGCATTTT
TRBV9	.	TRBD2	TRBJ2-1	CASSPGSLAGHEQFF	TGTGCCAGCAGCCCCGGTTCCCTAGCGGGACATGAGCAGTTCTTC
TRBV7-8	.	.	TRBJ1-1	CASSLQDLREAFF	TGTGCCAGCAGCTTGCAGGACTTGCGAGAAGCTTTCTTT
TRBV10-1	.	.	TRBJ2-3	CASSENHPRFSDTQYF	TGCGCCAGCAGTGAAAACCACCCCCGATTTTCAGATACGCAGTATTTT
TRBV6-1	.	TRBD2	TRBJ2-3	CASRVREGVDTQYF	TGTGCCAGCAGAGTGCGGGAGGGGGTAGATACGCAGTATTTT
TRBV14	once	TRBD2	TRBJ2-1	CASSQSAGGYNEQFF	TGTGCCAGCAGCCAAAGCGCGGGAGGCTACAATGAGCAGTTCTTC
TRBV14	.	.	TRBJ2-1	CASSQAGDKQFF	TGTGCCAGCAGCCAGGCTGGAGATAAGCAGTTCTTC
TRBV4-2	.	.	TRBJ1-2	CASSQDQNYGYTF	TGTGCCAGCAGCCAGGACCAAAACTATGGCTACACCTTC
TRBV19	.	.	TRBJ2-1	CASRSPRYEQFF	TGTGCCAGTAGATCCCCACGCTATGAGCAGTTCTTC
TRBV5-1	.	.	TRBJ2-5	CASSLGVQWETQYF	TGCGCCAGCAGCTTGGGTGTGCAGTGGGAGACCCAGTACTTC
TRBV18	.	.	TRBJ2-7	CASSPPSSWEQYF	TGTGCCAGCTCACCACCGTCAAGTTGGGAGCAGTACTTC
TRBV5-3	.	.	TRBJ2-7	CARSDRQTKPYEQYF	TGTGCCAGAAGCGACCGACAGACTAAACCCTACGAGCAGTACTTC
TRBV21-1	.	.	TRBJ2-1	CASSKALLWGVVSYEQFF	TGTGCCAGCAGCAAAGCGCTTTTATGGGGTGTGGTCAGCTATGAGCAGTTCTTC
TRBV6-5	.	TRBD1	TRBJ2-3	CASSKQGATDTQYF	TGTGCCAGCAGTAAACAGGGGGCCACAGATACGCAGTATTTT
TRBV7-2	.	.	TRBJ2-7	CASSLALAEQYF	TGTGCCAGCAGCTTAGCGCTTGCCGAGCAGTACTTC
TRBV28	few	.	TRBJ2-7	CASSDWDATYEQYF	TGTGCCAGCAGTGATTGGGACGCCACCTACGAGCAGTACTTC
TRBV10-1	many	.	TRBJ1-2	CASSVARNYGYTF	TGCGCCAGCAGTGTTGCCCGAAACTATGGCTACACCTTC
TRBV7-2	.	.	TRBJ2-1	CASSLFAGTYNEQFF	TGTGCCAGCAGCTTATTTGCGGGAACCTACAATGAGCAGTTCTTC
TRBV27	.	.	TRBJ1-2	CASSPRSIGVYGYTF	TGTGCCAGCAGCCCCCGGAGTATCGGGGTTTATGGCTACACCTTC
TRBV27	.	.	TRBJ2-7	CASKDRLTYEQYF	TGTGCCAGCAAAGACAGGCTCACCTACGAGCAGTACTTC
TRBV7-8	many	TRBD2	TRBJ2-1	CATGGLAGAYNEQFF	TGTGCCACAGGGGGACTAGCGGGTGCATACAATGAGCAGTTCTTC
TRBV5-1	.	TRBD1	TRBJ2-7	CASRPTGGPYEQYF	TGCGCCAGCAGACCGACAGGGGGCCCCTACGAGCAGTACTTC
TRBV11-2	.	.	TRBJ2-5	CASSLFGETQETQYF	TGTGCCAGCAGTTTATTTGGGGAAACACAAGAGACCCAGTACTTC
TRBV18	.	.	TRBJ2-1	CASSPRPSGEQFF	TGTGCCAGCTCACCTCGCCCAAGTGGTGAGCAGTTCTTC
TRBV7-9	.	TRBD1	TRBJ1-3	CASSLQGAEGDTIYF	TGTGCCAGCAGCTTACAGGGGGCAGAAGGGGACACCATATATTTT
TRBV5-4	.	TRBD1	TRBJ1-6	CASSWDRVDSPLHF	TGTGCCAGCAGCTGGGACAGGGTGGATTCACCCCTCCACTTT
TRBV25-1	many	.	TRBJ2-6	CASSAGHSSGANVLTF	TGTGCCAGCAGTGCTGGACATAGCTCTGGGGCCAACGTCCTGACTTTC
TRBV7-2	.	.	TRBJ1-1	CASSLRTGSGNTEAFF	TGTGCCAGCAGCTTACGGACCGGTTCGGGAAACACTGAAGCTTTCTTT